This TCR beta chain was retrieved from a study of T cell responses to AZD1222 COVID-19 vaccine. V lost 2 bases to trimming and J lost 8 bases, with 15 bases between them. CDR1 is PRHDT, CDR2 FYEKMQ, per germline (reference sequence). The CDR3 runs to 14 residues. Only in-frame clones appear in the TCRdb table, and some are missing; sequencing was by immunoSEQ multiplex PCR. The sample has around 140,000 clones; about 93% are singletons. Study findings and constraints: Across the whole spike, CD4 TCRs peaked at regions 160-218 and 743-854. Targets within unmutated variant regions were reportedly found for nearly half of spike-specific TCRs. Donors were largely white British and mainly female; clonal diversity was possibly underestimated. Following two doses of AZD1222, Spike-specific TCR breadth and depth rose.

Note on this clone: No antigen is known for it.

Sequences were derived from peripheral blood, sampled on day 0 of AZD1222 vaccination. The genes are TRBV13 and TRBJ1-2; TRBD1 might be the D (5 bases). The receptor's source is an adult in good health. CDR3 protein: CASSLSAGLGGYTF. Written as DNA, the CDR3 is TGTGCCAGCAGCTTATCAGCAGGGTTAGGAGGCTACACCTTC.